This T cell receptor (beta chain) was sequenced during a study of T cell repertoires in cytomegalovirus infection. Study-level points and caveats: Carriage of CMV together with the relevant HLA was identifiable through cumulative public TCR beta family frequency.

The V end lost 5 bases, the J end lost 6 bases, and 9 bases lay between the germline ends. Germline V gene sequence: CDR1 MNHNY, CDR2 SVGAGI (reference sequence). There are 12 residues in the CDR3. Of note for this clonotype: Its antigen is unknown.

TCRdb redid the calling of the reads with MiXCR, one entry per CDR3 protein. Counted here are about 740,000 distinct CDR3 sequences, 35% occurring once; the ten biggest clones make up around 2.6%. The TCR sequence derives from a human donor in good health (CMV status not recorded). Some clones in this sample may be carry-over from other donors' samples. The material sequenced was PBMCs. The rearrangement uses TRBV6-6 and TRBJ2-3; D call uncertain. CDR3 in amino acids: CASSRALDTQYF. In DNA form, the CDR3 reads TGTGCCAGCAGTCGTGCTTTGGATACGCAGTATTTT.